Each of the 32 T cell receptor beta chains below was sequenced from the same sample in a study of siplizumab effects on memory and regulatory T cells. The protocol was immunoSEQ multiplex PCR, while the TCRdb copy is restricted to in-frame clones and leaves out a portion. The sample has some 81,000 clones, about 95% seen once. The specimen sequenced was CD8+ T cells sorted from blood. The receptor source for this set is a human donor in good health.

CDR3 sequence (DNA): TGTGCCAGCAGTGCACTAGCGGGGCAGACAGATACGCAGTATTTT. It encodes CASSALAGQTDTQYF. The rearrangement joins TRBV7-3 to TRBJ2-3; TRBD2 aligns across 10 bases. This CDR3 has 15 residues. The trim removed 6 bases at V and 3 bases at J, leaving 6 bases unmatched. From germline, CDR1 is SGHTA and CDR2 FQGTGA.

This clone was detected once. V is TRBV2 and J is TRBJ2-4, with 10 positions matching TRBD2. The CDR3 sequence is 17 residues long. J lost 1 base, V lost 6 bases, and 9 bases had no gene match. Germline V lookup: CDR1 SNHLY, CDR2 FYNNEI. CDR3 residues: CASSVLPSGSAKNIQYF. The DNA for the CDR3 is TGTGCCAGCAGCGTACTTCCTAGCGGGAGTGCCAAAAACATTCAGTACTTC.

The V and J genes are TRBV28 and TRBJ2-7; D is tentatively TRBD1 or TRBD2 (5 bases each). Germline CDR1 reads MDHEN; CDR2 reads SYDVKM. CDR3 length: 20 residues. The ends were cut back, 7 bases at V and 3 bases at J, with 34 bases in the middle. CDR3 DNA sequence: TGTGCCAGCACCACCCCGGGGCAATACGCCGGACTGAGACGATACTACGAGCAGTACTTC. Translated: CASTTPGQYAGLRRYYEQYF. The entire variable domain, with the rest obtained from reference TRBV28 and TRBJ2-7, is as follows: DVKVTQSSRYLVKRTGEKVFLECVQDMDHENMFWYRQDPGLGLRLIYFSYDVKMKEKGDIPEGYSVSREKKERFSLILESASTNQTSMYLCASTTPGQYAGLRRYYEQYFGPGTRLTVT.

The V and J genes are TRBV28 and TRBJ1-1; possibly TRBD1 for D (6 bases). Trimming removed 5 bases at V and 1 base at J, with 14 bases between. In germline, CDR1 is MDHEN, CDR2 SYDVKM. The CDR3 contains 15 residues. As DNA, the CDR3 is TGTGCCAGCAGTAAGTTACAGGGAAAGAACACTGAAGCTTTCTTT. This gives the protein CASSKLQGKNTEAFF. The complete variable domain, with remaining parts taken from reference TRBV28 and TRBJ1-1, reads DVKVTQSSRYLVKRTGEKVFLECVQDMDHENMFWYRQDPGLGLRLIYFSYDVKMKEKGDIPEGYSVSREKKERFSLILESASTNQTSMYLCASSKLQGKNTEAFFGQGTRLTVV.

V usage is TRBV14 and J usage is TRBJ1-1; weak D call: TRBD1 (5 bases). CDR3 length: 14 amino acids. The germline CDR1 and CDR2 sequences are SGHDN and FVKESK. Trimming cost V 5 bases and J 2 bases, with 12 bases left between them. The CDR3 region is CASSSRALNTEAFF. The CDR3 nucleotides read TGTGCCAGCAGCAGCAGGGCCTTAAACACTGAAGCTTTCTTT.

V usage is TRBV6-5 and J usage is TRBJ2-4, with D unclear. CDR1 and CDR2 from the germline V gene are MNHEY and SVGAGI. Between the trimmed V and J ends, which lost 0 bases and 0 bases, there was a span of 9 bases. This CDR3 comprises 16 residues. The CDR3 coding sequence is TGTGCCAGCAGTTACTCCAGGTTAATAGCCAAAAACATTCAGTACTTC. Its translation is CASSYSRLIAKNIQYF.

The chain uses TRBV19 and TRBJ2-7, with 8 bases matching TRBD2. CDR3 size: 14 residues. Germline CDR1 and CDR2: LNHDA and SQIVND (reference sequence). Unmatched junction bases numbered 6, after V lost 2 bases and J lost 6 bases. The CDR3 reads CASSITSGFLEQYF. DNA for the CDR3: TGTGCCAGTAGTATAACTAGCGGTTTTCTCGAGCAGTACTTC.

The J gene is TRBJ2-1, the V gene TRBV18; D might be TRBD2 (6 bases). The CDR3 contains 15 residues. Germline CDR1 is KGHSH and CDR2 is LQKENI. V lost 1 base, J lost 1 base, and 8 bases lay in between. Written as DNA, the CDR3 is TGTGCCAGCTCACCACAGGAGGGGTCCTACAATGAGCAGTTCTTC. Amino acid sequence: CASSPQEGSYNEQFF.

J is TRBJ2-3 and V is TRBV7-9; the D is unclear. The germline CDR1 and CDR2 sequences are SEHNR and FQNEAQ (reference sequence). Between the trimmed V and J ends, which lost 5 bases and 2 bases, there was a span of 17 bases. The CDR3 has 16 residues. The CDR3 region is CASSLDVLAITDTQYF. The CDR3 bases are TGTGCCAGCAGCCTAGACGTTCTGGCTATCACAGATACGCAGTATTTT.

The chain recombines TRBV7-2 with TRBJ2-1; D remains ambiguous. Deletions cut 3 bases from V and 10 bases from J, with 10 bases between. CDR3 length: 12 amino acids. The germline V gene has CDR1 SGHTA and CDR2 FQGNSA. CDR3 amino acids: CASSLGWVEQFF. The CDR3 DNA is TGTGCCAGCAGCTTGGGGTGGGTCGAGCAGTTCTTC.

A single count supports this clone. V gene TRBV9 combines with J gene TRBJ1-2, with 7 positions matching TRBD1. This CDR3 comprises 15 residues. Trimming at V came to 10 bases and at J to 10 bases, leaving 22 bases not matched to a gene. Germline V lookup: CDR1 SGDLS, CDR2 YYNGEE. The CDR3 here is CAFLRGGQSPAHYTF. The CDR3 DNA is TGTGCCTTCCTCCGAGGGGGACAGTCCCCAGCGCACTACACCTTC.

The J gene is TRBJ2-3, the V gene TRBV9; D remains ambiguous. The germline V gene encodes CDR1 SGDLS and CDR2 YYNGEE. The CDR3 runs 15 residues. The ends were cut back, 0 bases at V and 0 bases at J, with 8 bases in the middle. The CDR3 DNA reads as TGTGCCAGCAGCGTAGATGGCGAAAGCACAGATACGCAGTATTTT. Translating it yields CASSVDGESTDTQYF. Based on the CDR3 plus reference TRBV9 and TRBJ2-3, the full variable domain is DSGVTQTPKHLITATGQRVTLRCSPRSGDLSVYWYQQSLDQGLQFLIQYYNGEERAKGNILERFSAQQFPDLHSELNLSSLELGDSALYFCASSVDGESTDTQYFGPGTRLTVL.

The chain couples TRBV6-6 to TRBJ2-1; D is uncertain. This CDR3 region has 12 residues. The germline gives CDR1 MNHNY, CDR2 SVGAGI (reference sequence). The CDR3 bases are TGTGCTCATAGCAGGCCCTACAATGAGCAGTTCTTC. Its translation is CAHSRPYNEQFF.

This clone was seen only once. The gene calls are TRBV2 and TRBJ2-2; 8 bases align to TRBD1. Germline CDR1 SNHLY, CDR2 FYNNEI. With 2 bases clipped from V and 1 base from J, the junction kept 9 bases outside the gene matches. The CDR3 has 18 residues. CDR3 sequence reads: CASSERLPGQVNTGELFF. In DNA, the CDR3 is TGTGCCAGCAGTGAAAGGTTACCGGGACAGGTGAACACCGGGGAGCTGTTTTTT. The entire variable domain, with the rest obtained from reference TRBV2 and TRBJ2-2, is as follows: EPEVTQTPSHQVTQMGQEVILRCVPISNHLYFYWYRQILGQKVEFLVSFYNNEISEKSEIFDDQFSVERPDGSNFTLKIRSTKLEDSAMYFCASSERLPGQVNTGELFFGEGSRLTVL.

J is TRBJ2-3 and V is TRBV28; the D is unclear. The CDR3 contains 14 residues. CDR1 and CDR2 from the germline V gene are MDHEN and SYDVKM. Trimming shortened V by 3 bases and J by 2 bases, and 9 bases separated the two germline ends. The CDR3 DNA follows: TGTGCCAGCAGTTTTATAAGGTACACAGATACGCAGTATTTT. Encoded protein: CASSFIRYTDTQYF.

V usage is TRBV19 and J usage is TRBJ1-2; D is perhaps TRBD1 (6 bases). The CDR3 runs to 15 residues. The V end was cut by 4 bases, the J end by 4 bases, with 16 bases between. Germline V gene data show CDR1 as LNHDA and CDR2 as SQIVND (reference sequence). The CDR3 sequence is CASSTPEQGSYGYTF. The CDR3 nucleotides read TGTGCCAGTAGTACGCCCGAACAGGGTTCCTATGGCTACACCTTC. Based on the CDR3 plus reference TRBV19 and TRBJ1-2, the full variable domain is DGGITQSPKYLFRKEGQNVTLSCEQNLNHDAMYWYRQDPGQGLRLIYYSQIVNDFQKGDIAEGYSVSREKKESFPLTVTSAQKNPTAFYLCASSTPEQGSYGYTFGSGTRLTVV.

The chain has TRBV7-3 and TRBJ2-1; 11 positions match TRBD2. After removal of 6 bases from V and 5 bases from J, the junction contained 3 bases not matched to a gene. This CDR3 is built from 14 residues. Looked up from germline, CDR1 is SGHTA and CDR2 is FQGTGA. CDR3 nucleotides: TGTGCCAGCAGACATAGCGGGAGGGACAATGAGCAGTTCTTC. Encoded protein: CASRHSGRDNEQFF.

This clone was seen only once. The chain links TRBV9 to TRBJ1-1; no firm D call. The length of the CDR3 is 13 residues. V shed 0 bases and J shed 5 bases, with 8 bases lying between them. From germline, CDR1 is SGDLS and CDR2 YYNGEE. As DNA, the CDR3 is TGTGCCAGCAGCGTAGACGTGACAACTGAAGCTTTCTTT. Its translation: CASSVDVTTEAFF.

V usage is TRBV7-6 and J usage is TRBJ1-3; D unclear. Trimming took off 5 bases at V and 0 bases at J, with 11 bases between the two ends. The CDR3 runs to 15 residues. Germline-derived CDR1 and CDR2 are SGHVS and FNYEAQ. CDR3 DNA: TGTGCCAGCAGCCCCAACGTAGCCTCTGGAAACACCATATATTTT. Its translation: CASSPNVASGNTIYF.

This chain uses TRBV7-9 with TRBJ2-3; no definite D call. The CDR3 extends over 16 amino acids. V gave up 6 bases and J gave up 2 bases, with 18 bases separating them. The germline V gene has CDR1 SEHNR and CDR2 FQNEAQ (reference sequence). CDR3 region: CASSLGPPPHTDTQYF. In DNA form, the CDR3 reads TGTGCCAGCAGTCTTGGACCGCCGCCCCACACAGATACGCAGTATTTT.

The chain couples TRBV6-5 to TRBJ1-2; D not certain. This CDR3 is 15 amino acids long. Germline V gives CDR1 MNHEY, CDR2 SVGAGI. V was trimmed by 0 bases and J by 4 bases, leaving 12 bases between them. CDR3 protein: CASSYSATPVYGYTF. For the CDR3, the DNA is TGTGCCAGCAGTTACTCCGCCACGCCCGTCTATGGCTACACCTTC.

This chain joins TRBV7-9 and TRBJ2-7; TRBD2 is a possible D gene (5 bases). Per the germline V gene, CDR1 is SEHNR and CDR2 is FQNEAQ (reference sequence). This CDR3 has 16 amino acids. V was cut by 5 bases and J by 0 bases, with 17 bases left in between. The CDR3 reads CASSLPFGESSYEQYF. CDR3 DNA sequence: TGTGCCAGCAGCCTTCCTTTTGGGGAGAGCTCCTACGAGCAGTACTTC.

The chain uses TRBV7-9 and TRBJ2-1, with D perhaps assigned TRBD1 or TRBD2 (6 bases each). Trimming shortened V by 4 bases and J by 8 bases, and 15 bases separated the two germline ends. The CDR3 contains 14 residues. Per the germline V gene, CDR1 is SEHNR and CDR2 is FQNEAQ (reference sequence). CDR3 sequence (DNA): TGTGCCAGCAGCTCCCCCAGGGGAGGTTATGAGCAGTTCTTC. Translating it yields CASSSPRGGYEQFF.

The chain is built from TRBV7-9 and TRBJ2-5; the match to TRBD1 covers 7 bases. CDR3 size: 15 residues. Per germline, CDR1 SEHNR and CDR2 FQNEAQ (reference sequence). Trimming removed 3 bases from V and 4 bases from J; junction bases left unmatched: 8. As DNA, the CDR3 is TGTGCCAGCAGCTTTTTCGAGGGGGCAACAGAGACCCAGTACTTC. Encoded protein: CASSFFEGATETQYF.

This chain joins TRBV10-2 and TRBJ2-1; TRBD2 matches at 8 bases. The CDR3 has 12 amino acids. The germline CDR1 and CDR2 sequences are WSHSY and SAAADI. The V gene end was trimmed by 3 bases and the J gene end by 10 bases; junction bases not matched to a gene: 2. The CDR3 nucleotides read TGCGCCAGCAGTGATGCTAGCGGGGAGCAGTTCTTC. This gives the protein CASSDASGEQFF.

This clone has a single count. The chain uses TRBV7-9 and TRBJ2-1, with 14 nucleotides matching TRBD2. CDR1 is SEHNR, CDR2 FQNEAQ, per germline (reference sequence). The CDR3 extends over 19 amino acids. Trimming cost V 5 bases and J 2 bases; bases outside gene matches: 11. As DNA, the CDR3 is TGTGCCAGCAGCCTGGAGGCGACTAGCGGGAGGGCCCCCTACAATGAGCAGTTCTTC. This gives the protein CASSLEATSGRAPYNEQFF.

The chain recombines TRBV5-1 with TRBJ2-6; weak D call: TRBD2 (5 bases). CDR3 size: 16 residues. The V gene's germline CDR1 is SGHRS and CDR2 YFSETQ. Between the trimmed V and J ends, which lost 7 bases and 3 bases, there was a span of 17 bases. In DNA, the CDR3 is TGCGCCAGCGTCTTGCGGGTGGCAGGTGGGGCCAACGTCCTGACTTTC. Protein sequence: CASVLRVAGGANVLTF. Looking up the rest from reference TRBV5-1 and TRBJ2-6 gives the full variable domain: KAGVTQTPRYLIKTRGQQVTLSCSPISGHRSVSWYQQTPGQGLQFLFEYFSETQRNKGNFPGRFSGRQFSNSRSEMNVSTLELGDSALYLCASVLRVAGGANVLTFGAGSRLTVL.

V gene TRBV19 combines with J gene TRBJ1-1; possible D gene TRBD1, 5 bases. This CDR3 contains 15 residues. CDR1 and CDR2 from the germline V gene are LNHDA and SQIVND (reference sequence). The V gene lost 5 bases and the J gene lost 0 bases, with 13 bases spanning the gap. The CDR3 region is CASSPRAGMNTEAFF. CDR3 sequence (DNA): TGTGCCAGTAGTCCCCGGGCAGGGATGAACACTGAAGCTTTCTTT.

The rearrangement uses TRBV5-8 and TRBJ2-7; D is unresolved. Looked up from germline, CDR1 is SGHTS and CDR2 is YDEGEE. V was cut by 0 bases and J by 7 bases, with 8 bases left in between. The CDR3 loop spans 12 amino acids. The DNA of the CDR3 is TGTGCCAGCAGCTTGGTATTGGGGGAGCAGTACTTC. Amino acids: CASSLVLGEQYF. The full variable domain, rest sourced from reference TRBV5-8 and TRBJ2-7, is EAGVTQSPTHLIKTRGQQATLRCSPISGHTSVYWYQQALGLGLQFLLWYDEGEERNRGNFPPRFSGRQFPNYSSELNVNALELEDSALYLCASSLVLGEQYFGPGTRLTVT.

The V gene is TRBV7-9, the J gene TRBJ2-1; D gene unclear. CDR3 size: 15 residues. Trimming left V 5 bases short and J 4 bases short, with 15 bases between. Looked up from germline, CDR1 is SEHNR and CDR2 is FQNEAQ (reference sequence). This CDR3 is CASSPLYLGYNEQFF. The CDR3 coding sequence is TGTGCCAGCAGCCCCCTCTATCTCGGGTACAATGAGCAGTTCTTC.

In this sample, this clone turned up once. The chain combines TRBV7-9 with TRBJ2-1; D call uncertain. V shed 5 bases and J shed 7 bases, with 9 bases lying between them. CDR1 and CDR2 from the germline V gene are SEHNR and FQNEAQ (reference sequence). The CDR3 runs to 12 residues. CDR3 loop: CASSPYGNEQFF. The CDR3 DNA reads TGTGCCAGCAGCCCATACGGGAATGAGCAGTTCTTC.

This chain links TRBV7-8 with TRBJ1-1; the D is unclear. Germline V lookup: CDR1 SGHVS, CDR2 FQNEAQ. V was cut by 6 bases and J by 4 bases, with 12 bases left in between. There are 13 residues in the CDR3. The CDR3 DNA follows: TGTGCCAGCAGGGGATGGGAGGCCACTGAAGCTTTCTTT. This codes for CASRGWEATEAFF.